These 3 T cell receptor beta chains were all obtained from the same sample, sequenced in a study of T-cell memory formation after mild COVID-19. From the 5' RACE reads, TCRdb called clonotypes with MiXCR, one entry per CDR3 protein. The sample has 150,000 to 200,000 distinct CDR3 sequences; approximately 10% are singletons. The specimen was PBMCs or a T cell subset sorted from them (not recorded which). Source of these receptors: a man aged 18 to 30 who had mild COVID-19 (a few samples of this study predate the infection). Cell type and time point are not known.

This clonotype occurred many times. V is TRBV4-3 and J is TRBJ2-3; D unresolved. The ends were cut back, 0 bases at V and 1 base at J, with 5 bases in the middle. In germline, CDR1 is LGHNA, CDR2 YSLEER. CDR3 size: 14 residues. CDR3 residues: CASSQETGTDTQYF. CDR3 coding DNA: TGCGCCAGCAGCCAAGAGACGGGCACAGATACGCAGTATTTT.

The V call is TRBV6-1, the J call TRBJ1-6; 7 bases fit TRBD1. Germline loops: CDR1 MNHNS, CDR2 SASEGT. CDR3 length: 16 residues. V dropped 5 bases and J dropped 7; count of bases not matched to a gene: 11. As DNA, the CDR3 is TGTGCCAGCAGTCATGACCTTACAGGGGAGAATTCACCCCTCCACTTT. This encodes CASSHDLTGENSPLHF.

The chain carries TRBV12-3 or TRBV12-4 and TRBJ1-2; D is undetermined. The V and J ends lost 7 bases and 8 bases respectively, with 17 bases between them. The CDR3 sequence is 13 residues long. The CDR3 coding sequence is TGTGCCAGCACCCCGGGAAGGTGGCGGGGCTACACCTTC. Translating it yields CASTPGRWRGYTF.